This entry lists 23 T cell receptor beta chains sequenced from one sample in a study of blood T cell repertoires in COVID-19. TCRdb's copy holds only in-frame clones and misses some; the assay was immunoSEQ multiplex PCR. The sample lists 200,000 to 300,000 clones, about 86% seen once, with nearly 2% in the top ten. Specimen: peripheral blood. These receptors came from a man younger than 45 with active or convalescent COVID-19.

The chain combines TRBV6-5 with TRBJ2-7; D gene ambiguous. CDR1 and CDR2 (germline): MNHEY, SVGAGI. The CDR3 extends over 15 amino acids. V lost 6 bases, J lost 5 bases, and 20 bases lay in between. The CDR3, as DNA: TGTGCCAGCAGGACGACCTTGGGTAGCTGGGACGAGCAGTACTTC. Protein: CASRTTLGSWDEQYF.

V is TRBV12-5 and J is TRBJ2-7; tentative D call: TRBD1 (5 bases). The CDR3 length is 13 residues. Between the trimmed V and J ends, which lost 6 bases and 3 bases, there was a span of 12 bases. Germline V gene lookup returns CDR1 LGHNT and CDR2 FRNRAP. As DNA, the CDR3 is TGTGCTAGTGGATCAGACAGATACTACGAGCAGTACTTC. Encoded protein: CASGSDRYYEQYF.

The genes are TRBV19 and TRBJ1-4; 8 nucleotides agree with TRBD1. Looked up from germline, CDR1 is LNHDA and CDR2 is SQIVND (reference sequence). The V and J ends lost 3 bases and 4 bases, in that order; junction bases with no gene match: 4. The CDR3 contains 15 residues. The CDR3 loop reads CASSIGTGNNEKLFF. The CDR3 nucleotides read TGTGCCAGTAGTATTGGGACAGGAAATAATGAAAAACTGTTTTTT.

To note about this clone: Other DNA sequences in the sample encode the same CDR3. This chain joins TRBV4-1 and TRBJ1-1; a possible D gene is TRBD1 (5 bases). The V and J ends lost 1 base and 1 base respectively, with 7 bases between them. The germline gives CDR1 MGHRA, CDR2 YSYEKL. The CDR3 runs 14 residues. CDR3 region: CASSQGQGNTEAFF. DNA of the CDR3: TGCGCCAGCAGCCAAGGGCAGGGGAACACTGAAGCTTTCTTT.

The chain links TRBV7-2 to TRBJ2-3; the match to TRBD2 covers 8 bases. J gave up 4 bases and V 4 bases, and 1 base lay outside the gene matches. CDR1 and CDR2 (germline): SGHTA, FQGNSA. This CDR3 has 13 amino acids. CDR3 DNA sequence: TGTGCCAGCAGCTCGACTAGCGCAGATACGCAGTATTTT. It encodes CASSSTSADTQYF.

The V and J genes are TRBV2 and TRBJ1-6, with D possibly matching TRBD1 (6 bases). The CDR3 is 15 amino acids. Trimming removed 7 bases from V and 4 bases from J, with 14 bases in between. Germline V gene data show CDR1 as SNHLY and CDR2 as FYNNEI. CDR3: CASTAGGQYNSPLHF. The CDR3 DNA reads as TGTGCCAGCACCGCCGGGGGGCAGTATAATTCACCCCTCCACTTT.

This clone was counted once. In DNA form, the CDR3 reads TGCGCCAGCAGCCAAGAATTACAGGGTTTCTACTATGGCTACACCTTC. Protein sequence: CASSQELQGFYYGYTF. The chain couples TRBV4-3 to TRBJ1-2; TRBD1 is a possible D gene (6 bases). The V and J ends lost 0 bases and 3 bases respectively, with 14 bases between them. Per germline, CDR1 LGHNA and CDR2 YSLEER. This CDR3 contains 16 residues.

This sequence joins TRBV28 and TRBJ1-2; TRBD1 might be the D (5 bases). The CDR3 is made up of 14 amino acids. Germline V lookup: CDR1 MDHEN, CDR2 SYDVKM. With 2 bases removed from V and 2 bases from J, the gap between germline ends came to 9 bases. The CDR3 region is CASSLRGGNYGYTF. CDR3 nucleotides: TGTGCCAGCAGTTTACGGGGGGGGAACTATGGCTACACCTTC.

The chain combines TRBV15 with TRBJ1-6, with D uncertain. V lost 0 bases and J lost 6, with 12 bases in between. This CDR3 contains 16 residues. The germline V gene has CDR1 LNHNV and CDR2 YYDKDF (reference sequence). The CDR3 coding sequence is TGTGCCACCAGCAGAGATCTCGATCAGTCTAATTCACCCCTCCACTTT. Translating gives CATSRDLDQSNSPLHF.

The count of this clone is one. This chain joins TRBV7-9 and TRBJ1-3; D gene uncertain. The CDR3 totals 13 residues. Germline CDR1 reads SEHNR; CDR2 reads FQNEAQ (reference sequence). Trimming removed 5 bases at V and 3 bases at J, with 8 bases between. DNA for the CDR3: TGTGCCAGCAGCCCCCCGGTTGGAAACACCATATATTTT. Translated: CASSPPVGNTIYF.

The chain recombines TRBV7-8 with TRBJ2-2; 8 bases match TRBD1. The length of the CDR3 is 18 residues. V lost 6 bases to trimming and J lost 0 bases; unmatched junction nucleotides: 12. The germline V gene has CDR1 SGHVS and CDR2 FQNEAQ. The CDR3 region has the DNA TGTGCCAGCAGTTCCAGAACAGGGGGACCAGCGAACACCGGGGAGCTGTTTTTT. Translating gives CASSSRTGGPANTGELFF.

The J gene is TRBJ2-7, the V gene TRBV7-9; 8 bases are a match to TRBD2. Germline CDR1 SEHNR, CDR2 FQNEAQ (reference sequence). The CDR3 loop spans 14 amino acids. The V and J ends lost 4 bases and 5 bases, in that order; junction bases with no gene match: 7. The chain's CDR3 is CASSSAGASDEQYF. The DNA of the CDR3 is TGTGCCAGCAGCTCAGCGGGGGCATCGGACGAGCAGTACTTC.

J is TRBJ2-7 and V is TRBV2; D may be TRBD1 (6 bases). Between the trimmed V and J ends, which lost 2 bases and 3 bases, there was a span of 14 bases. Germline loops: CDR1 SNHLY, CDR2 FYNNEI. The CDR3 totals 15 residues. Written as DNA, the CDR3 is TGTGCCAGCAGTGAAATCAGGGGATCTATCTACGAGCAGTACTTC. Amino acids: CASSEIRGSIYEQYF. Full variable domain (remainder filled in from reference TRBV2 and TRBJ2-7): EPEVTQTPSHQVTQMGQEVILRCVPISNHLYFYWYRQILGQKVEFLVSFYNNEISEKSEIFDDQFSVERPDGSNFTLKIRSTKLEDSAMYFCASSEIRGSIYEQYFGPGTRLTVT.

The rearrangement uses TRBV28 and TRBJ1-5; D not certain. This CDR3 has 13 residues. Germline V gives CDR1 MDHEN, CDR2 SYDVKM. V lost 3 bases and J lost 4, with 7 bases in between. The CDR3 here is CASSFSLNQPQHF. In DNA, the CDR3 is TGTGCCAGCAGTTTCTCCTTAAATCAGCCCCAGCATTTT. Full variable domain (rest looked up from reference TRBV28 and TRBJ1-5): DVKVTQSSRYLVKRTGEKVFLECVQDMDHENMFWYRQDPGLGLRLIYFSYDVKMKEKGDIPEGYSVSREKKERFSLILESASTNQTSMYLCASSFSLNQPQHFGDGTRLSIL.

This clone appeared once. V usage is TRBV6-2 or TRBV6-3 and J usage is TRBJ2-1; D call uncertain. CDR1 is MNHEY and CDR2 is SVGEGT in the germline V gene. The CDR3 is 13 amino acids. The V gene lost 4 bases and the J gene lost 6 bases, with 10 bases spanning the gap. CDR3 nucleotide sequence: TGTGCCAGCAGTTTGCTAGGATTCAATGAGCAGTTCTTC. Its translation is CASSLLGFNEQFF.

This chain joins TRBV3-1 (or the pseudogene TRBV3-2) and TRBJ2-3; 10 positions match TRBD2. CDR3 length equals 18 residues. Germline V gene sequence: CDR1 LGHDT, CDR2 YNNKEL (reference sequence). V lost 2 bases and J lost 3; bases outside the gene matches: 11. The CDR3 sequence is CASSQPKTLAGYTDTQYF. CDR3 in DNA: TGTGCCAGCAGCCAACCCAAAACACTAGCGGGGTATACAGATACGCAGTATTTT.

The CDR3 protein is CASRSRYEQYF. CDR3 DNA: TGTGCCAGCAGGTCCCGCTACGAGCAGTACTTC. V and J are TRBV6-6 and TRBJ2-7; D remains unclear. From germline, CDR1 is MNHNY and CDR2 SVGAGI (reference sequence). Trimming removed 6 bases from V and 3 bases from J, with 6 bases in between. This CDR3 spans 11 amino acids.

The chain carries TRBV7-6 and TRBJ1-1; D gene ambiguous. CDR1 is SGHVS and CDR2 is FNYEAQ in the germline V gene. This CDR3 is 14 amino acids long. V gave up 5 bases and J gave up 1 base, with 11 bases separating them. CDR3 loop: CASSPLGGNTEAFF. The CDR3 nucleotides are TGTGCCAGCAGCCCATTAGGAGGGAACACTGAAGCTTTCTTT.

The chain uses TRBV30 and TRBJ2-3; 8 nucleotides line up with TRBD1. CDR1 is GTSNPN, CDR2 SVGIG, per germline (reference sequence). The CDR3 has 14 amino acids. Trimming at V came to 3 bases and at J to 3 bases, leaving 5 bases not matched to a gene. In DNA, the CDR3 is TGTGCCTGGAGCCAGGGACAGGTAACAGATACGCAGTATTTT. It yields the protein CAWSQGQVTDTQYF. The whole variable domain, filled in from reference TRBV30 and TRBJ2-3, reads SQTIHQWPATLVQPVGSPLSLECTVEGTSNPNLYWYRQAAGRGLQLLFYSVGIGQISSEVPQNLSASRPQDRQFILSSKKLLLSDSGFYLCAWSQGQVTDTQYFGPGTRLTVL.

The genes are TRBV3-1 (or the pseudogene TRBV3-2) and TRBJ2-3, with a tentative D call TRBD2 (6 bases). The CDR3 has 14 amino acids. Trimming removed 8 bases from V and 0 bases from J, with 12 bases in between. Germline CDR1 LGHDT, CDR2 YNNKEL (reference sequence). The CDR3 DNA sequence: TGTGCCAGCCCGGGGGACCCTAGCACAGATACGCAGTATTTT. This translates into CASPGDPSTDTQYF.

The CDR3: CSVRLGGNTEAFF. The CDR3 DNA is TGCAGCGTACGACTGGGGGGGAACACTGAAGCTTTCTTT. The chain is built from TRBV29-1 and TRBJ1-1, with D possibly matching TRBD1 (5 bases). V lost 6 bases and J lost 1, with 12 bases in between. The germline gives CDR1 SQVTM, CDR2 ANQGSEA. This CDR3 contains 13 residues.

The gene calls are TRBV6-2 or TRBV6-3 and TRBJ2-7; tentatively, D is TRBD1 (5 bases). The CDR3 contains 14 residues. Germline loops: CDR1 MNHEY, CDR2 SVGEGT. V lost 1 base, J lost 0 bases, and 7 bases lay in between. CDR3 DNA sequence: TGTGCCAGCAGTTACTTCCAGGGCTCCTACGAGCAGTACTTC. This codes for CASSYFQGSYEQYF.

A single count supports this clone. The chain couples TRBV7-2 to TRBJ2-3; possibly TRBD1 for D (6 bases). This CDR3 has 14 residues. The V gene's germline CDR1 is SGHTA and CDR2 FQGNSA. V was pared by 1 base and J by 4 bases, with 9 bases between. The CDR3 spells CASSLDRAPDTQYF. The CDR3 DNA reads as TGTGCCAGCAGCTTAGACAGGGCTCCAGATACGCAGTATTTT.